Below are 8 T cell receptor beta chains sequenced from a single sample in a study of OX40 agonist ivuxolimab in advanced cancers. Method: immunoSEQ multiplex PCR; TCRdb's copy keeps in-frame clones and lacks some. The data show tens of thousands of clones, 75% to 90% seen once. Here the sequenced sample was CD4+ or CD8+ T cells sorted from blood, taken in a trial of the OX40 agonist ivuxolimab. The receptors originated from an adult with an advanced solid tumor such as melanoma, head and neck, liver or kidney cancer.

The rearrangement links TRBV5-6 to TRBJ1-2, with D perhaps TRBD1 (6 bases). Germline V gene sequence: CDR1 SGHDT, CDR2 YYEEEE. The CDR3 has 14 residues. Deletions cut 0 bases from V and 3 bases from J, with 9 bases between. CDR3 amino acids: CASSLVQGYYGYTF. The CDR3 bases are TGTGCCAGCAGCTTGGTACAGGGATACTATGGCTACACCTTC.

The CDR3 here is CAWSEGLANEKLFF. The CDR3 bases are TGTGCCTGGAGTGAGGGACTAGCTAATGAAAAACTGTTTTTT. V gene TRBV30 combines with J gene TRBJ1-4; tentatively, D is TRBD1 (5 bases). V was shortened by 1 base and J by 3 bases, with 9 bases between the two germline ends. In germline, CDR1 is GTSNPN, CDR2 SVGIG (reference sequence). This CDR3 has 14 residues.

The chain carries TRBV28 and TRBJ2-2; D possibly corresponds to TRBD1 (5 bases). Germline CDR1 and CDR2: MDHEN and SYDVKM. The CDR3 spans 15 residues. Trimming cost V 3 bases and J 3 bases, with 11 bases left between them. Written as DNA, the CDR3 is TGTGCCAGCAGTTTGGGCGACAGATACACCGGGGAGCTGTTTTTT. It translates to CASSLGDRYTGELFF.

The chain joins TRBV11-3 to TRBJ1-3; D remains unclear. Germline loops: CDR1 SGHNT, CDR2 YENEEA. Trimming removed 5 bases at V and 4 bases at J, with 12 bases between. The CDR3 sequence is 14 residues long. The CDR3 here is CASSLERSGNTIYF. DNA for the CDR3: TGTGCCAGCAGCCTGGAGAGATCCGGAAACACCATATATTTT.

V usage is TRBV27 and J usage is TRBJ2-1; TRBD1 or TRBD2 may be the D gene (5 bases each). CDR3 length equals 15 residues. Per the germline V gene, CDR1 is MNHEY and CDR2 is SMNVEV (reference sequence). With 4 bases removed from V and 5 bases from J, the gap between germline ends came to 15 bases. The CDR3 reads CASSSTGTVNNEQFF. CDR3 coding DNA: TGTGCCAGCAGTTCGACCGGGACGGTCAACAATGAGCAGTTCTTC.

This clone was counted a few times. The V and J genes are TRBV11-2 and TRBJ1-6; 9 nucleotides agree with TRBD1. There are 17 residues in the CDR3. Trimming took 1 base from V and 3 from J; bases not matched to a gene: 4. Germline V CDR1 and CDR2: SGHAT, FQNNGV. The CDR3 DNA reads TGTGCCAGCAGCTTAGTGTTGGACAGGGGCTATAATTCACCCCTCCACTTT. Its translation is CASSLVLDRGYNSPLHF.

J is TRBJ1-6 and V is TRBV5-6, with 10 bases matching TRBD1. CDR3 length equals 15 residues. The ends lost 4 bases at V and 9 bases at J; junction bases unmatched: 7. Germline V CDR1 and CDR2: SGHDT, YYEEEE. In DNA, the CDR3 is TGTGCCAGCAGCCCAGGGACAGGGGTTCGTTCACCCCTCCACTTT. Translation: CASSPGTGVRSPLHF.

The V gene is TRBV6-5, the J gene TRBJ2-1; D may match TRBD1 or TRBD2 (6 bases each). The CDR3 sequence is 15 residues long. Germline V gives CDR1 MNHEY, CDR2 SVGAGI. Deletions cut 6 bases from V and 3 bases from J, with 15 bases between. The CDR3 protein is CASRAEGGNYNEQFF. The CDR3 nucleotides are TGTGCCAGCAGAGCAGAAGGGGGGAACTACAATGAGCAGTTCTTC.